This TCR beta chain is from a study of blood T cell repertoires in COVID-19. V lost 3 bases to trimming and J lost 10 bases, with 21 bases between them. Germline lookup yields CDR1 WSHSY and CDR2 SAAADI. The CDR3 consists of 15 residues. In the study's own analysis: By means of reference gene primer amplification, nucleated cell counts were estimated. Assay used: immunoSEQ multiplex PCR; TCRdb lists only in-frame clones, some missing. V, J and clone size reflect that table, while D and trimming were determined from the DNA. In the table there are about 180,000 clones, 80% to 85% of which are singletons.

This receptor was identified in an older woman with acute or convalescent COVID-19. The source material was peripheral blood. The chain employs TRBV10-2 and TRBJ2-5, with D possibly matching TRBD1 (5 bases). This CDR3 reads CASSEGERSYRGQYF. CDR3 coding DNA: TGCGCCAGCAGTGAAGGAGAGCGTTCCTATAGGGGCCAGTACTTC.